The 9 T cell receptor beta chains presented below share a single source sample, sequenced in a study of prognosis after radiotherapy for stage I lung cancer. Multiplex PCR in two rounds served to amplify TCR beta CDR3 from genomic DNA. The first round of PCR was done with primers that matched each TRBV and TRBJ gene. TCRdb used MiXCR to reprocess the multiplex PCR reads, holding one entry per CDR3 protein. The sample holds around 51,000 distinct CDR3 sequences, 30% to 35% seen once. Sequencing used PBMCs, obtained before or after stereotactic body radiation therapy (not recorded which). All receptors derive from a donor over 45 with non-small cell lung cancer.

Remarks on this clonotype: A much larger clone is a single base away; this may be a read error. The chain carries TRBV29-1 and TRBJ2-1; D unresolved. Germline CDR1 and CDR2: SQVTM and ANQGSEA. There are 14 residues in the CDR3. V lost 3 bases and J 3 bases, leaving 12 bases between the germline ends. The CDR3 loop reads CSVEYGRIYNEQFF. CDR3 coding DNA: TGCAGCGTTGAGTACGGACGGATCTACAATGAGCAGTTCTTC.

The chain is built from TRBV28 and TRBJ2-5, with D perhaps being TRBD1 or TRBD2 (6 bases each). The CDR3 has 12 amino acids. Per the germline V gene, CDR1 is MDHEN and CDR2 is SYDVKM. V dropped 10 bases and J dropped 9 bases, with 18 bases sitting between them. As DNA, the CDR3 is TGTGCCATCCGCTTTGAGGGGGGAGCCCAGTACTTC. Protein product: CAIRFEGGAQYF.

This clonotype was observed once. CDR3 sequence (DNA): TGTGCCAGCAGTGAAGATCTGGGACCATATACGCAGTATTTT. It translates to CASSEDLGPYTQYF. The V call is TRBV2, the J call TRBJ2-3; D is perhaps TRBD1 or TRBD2 (5 bases each). CDR1 and CDR2 (germline): SNHLY, FYNNEI. CDR3 size: 14 residues. V was pared by 1 base and J by 7 bases, with 12 bases between.

This clonotype occurred many times. This chain links TRBV28 with TRBJ2-7; D tentatively reads TRBD1 or TRBD2 (7 bases each). Germline V gives CDR1 MDHEN, CDR2 SYDVKM. Deletions cut 8 bases from V and 5 bases from J, with 19 bases between. This CDR3 comprises 14 residues. The CDR3 DNA reads TGTGCCAGCCGTCAGGGGGGGACTGTGGACGAGCAGTACTTC. Translated: CASRQGGTVDEQYF.

Remarks on this clonotype: This may come from a read error, since a much larger clone is one base off. The rearrangement uses TRBV12-5 and TRBJ2-5; D ambiguous. The CDR3 has 16 residues. Per germline, CDR1 LGHNT and CDR2 FRNRAP. V was shortened by 5 bases and J by 4 bases, with 20 bases between the two germline ends. The CDR3 sequence: CASGPGSHSGGETQYF. CDR3 DNA: TGTGCTAGTGGTCCCGGTTCCCACTCAGGCGGAGAGACCCAGTACTTC.

This clonotype occurred once. A read error may explain this, as a much larger clone is one base away. The rearrangement links TRBV6-4 to TRBJ2-3, with 7 positions matching TRBD2. Per the germline V gene, CDR1 is MRHNA and CDR2 is SNTAGT. This CDR3 spans 18 amino acids. The CDR3 nucleotides read TGTGCCAGCAGTTACTCGAGGGGACTATCGGGAGCCTCAGATACGCAGTATTTT. As protein: CASSYSRGLSGASDTQYF.

The chain recombines TRBV7-3 with TRBJ2-7, with a possible D match to TRBD1 (6 bases). The germline V and J ends were trimmed by 3 bases and 2 bases, with 11 bases remaining between them. CDR1 SGHTA and CDR2 FQGTGA come from the germline V gene. The CDR3 covers 14 residues. CDR3 loop: CASSFIRGPYEQYF. In DNA, the CDR3 is TGTGCCAGCAGCTTTATCAGGGGACCCTACGAGCAGTACTTC.

In its sample, this clonotype was seen many times. V gene TRBV15 combines with J gene TRBJ2-3, with 11 positions matching TRBD1. CDR3 length: 16 residues. Germline loops: CDR1 LNHNV, CDR2 YYDKDF (reference sequence). The V segment lost 4 bases and the J segment 3 bases; nucleotides outside the gene matches: 6. The CDR3 coding sequence is TGTGCCACCAGCACATCGGACAGGGGGCTGACAGATACGCAGTATTTT. This gives the protein CATSTSDRGLTDTQYF.

In this sample, this clonotype turned up many times. The chain joins TRBV5-1 to TRBJ2-5; a weak D match, TRBD2 (5 bases). The V end lost 0 bases, the J end lost 5 bases, and 11 bases lay between the germline ends. The CDR3 is 14 amino acids. CDR1 is SGHRS, CDR2 YFSETQ, per germline. The CDR3 loop is CASSLGEGWETQYF. As DNA, the CDR3 is TGCGCCAGCAGCTTGGGAGAGGGTTGGGAGACCCAGTACTTC.